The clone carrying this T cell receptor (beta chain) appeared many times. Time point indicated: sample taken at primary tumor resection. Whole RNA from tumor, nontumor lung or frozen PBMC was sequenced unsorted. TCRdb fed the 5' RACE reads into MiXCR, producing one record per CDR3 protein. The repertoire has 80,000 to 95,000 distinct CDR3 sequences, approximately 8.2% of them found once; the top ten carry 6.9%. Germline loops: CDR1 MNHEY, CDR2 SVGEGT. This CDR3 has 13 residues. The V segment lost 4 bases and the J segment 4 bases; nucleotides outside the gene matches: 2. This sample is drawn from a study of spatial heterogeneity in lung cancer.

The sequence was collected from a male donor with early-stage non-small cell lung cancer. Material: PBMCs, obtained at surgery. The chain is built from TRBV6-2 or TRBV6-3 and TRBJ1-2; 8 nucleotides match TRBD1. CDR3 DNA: TGTGCCAGCAGTTTCGACAGGGGCTATGGCTACACCTTC. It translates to CASSFDRGYGYTF.